A single sample gave rise to the 25 T cell receptor beta chains below, sequenced in a study of blood T cell repertoires in COVID-19. Generated by immunoSEQ multiplex PCR, the TCRdb table keeps only in-frame clones and is missing some. The table includes approximately 320,000 clones, roughly 91% detected once. The sequenced material came from peripheral blood. Every receptor here comes from a woman younger than 45 with COVID-19, enrolled during active disease.

The chain links TRBV7-2 to TRBJ1-2, with a weak D call TRBD1 (6 bases). This CDR3 is built from 14 residues. V was cut by 4 bases and J by 8 bases, with 17 bases left in between. Germline CDR1 is SGHTA and CDR2 is FQGNSA. CDR3 sequence (DNA): TGTGCCAGCAGCTCACAGGGTGGGGAGAGGGGCTACACCTTC. Amino acids: CASSSQGGERGYTF.

V is TRBV6-7 and J is TRBJ1-2; perhaps TRBD1 as D (5 bases). TRBV6-7 is given ORF status, its function remaining uncertain. Trimming removed 5 bases at V and 8 bases at J, with 24 bases between. This CDR3 is 16 amino acids long. Here the CDR3 DNA reads TGTGCCAGCAGTCATCGAGCGTATTTCGGGGGTGGAGGCTACACCTTC. Protein: CASSHRAYFGGGGYTF.

The V and J genes are TRBV9 and TRBJ2-3, with D possibly TRBD2 on 5 matching bases. The ends were cut back, 6 bases at V and 6 bases at J, with 17 bases in the middle. CDR3 length equals 14 residues. Germline V lookup: CDR1 SGDLS, CDR2 YYNGEE. Here the CDR3 DNA reads TGTGCCAGCAACCCCGACCCCGGGGTCGATACGCAGTATTTT. The encoded protein is CASNPDPGVDTQYF.

This rearrangement joins TRBV6-5 to TRBJ2-7, with D tentatively TRBD2 (6 bases). Germline CDR1 is MNHEY and CDR2 is SVGAGI. This CDR3 comprises 15 residues. Trimming left V 3 bases short and J 1 base short, with 13 bases between. In DNA, the CDR3 is TGTGCCAGCAGTTATCTGGCGGGGACTTCCTACGAGCAGTACTTC. Residues: CASSYLAGTSYEQYF.

The V call is TRBV29-1, the J call TRBJ1-3; D ambiguous. V dropped 7 bases and J dropped 2 bases, with 9 bases sitting between them. The germline CDR1 and CDR2 sequences are SQVTM and ANQGSEA. The CDR3 has 12 residues. The CDR3 loop reads CSAVGPGNTIYF. The CDR3 DNA follows: TGCAGCGCTGTTGGCCCTGGAAACACCATATATTTT.

This CDR3 is CASSWEPGTSGNTIYF. The CDR3 DNA follows: TGCGCCAGCAGCTGGGAGCCAGGAACCTCTGGAAACACCATATATTTT. The rearrangement links TRBV5-1 to TRBJ1-3; no reliable D call. Germline V gene sequence: CDR1 SGHRS, CDR2 YFSETQ. The CDR3 is made up of 16 amino acids. V was cut by 3 bases and J by 0 bases, with 13 bases left in between.

This clone showed up just once. This rearrangement joins TRBV28 to TRBJ1-1; no clear D. The V gene lost 1 base and the J gene lost 4 bases, with 10 bases spanning the gap. The length of the CDR3 is 14 residues. Germline V gene data show CDR1 as MDHEN and CDR2 as SYDVKM. CDR3: CASSLYVESTEAFF. The CDR3, as DNA: TGTGCCAGCAGTTTATACGTGGAGAGCACTGAAGCTTTCTTT.

V gene TRBV24-1 combines with J gene TRBJ1-6, with D tentatively TRBD1 (6 bases). The CDR3 sequence is 13 residues long. V gave up 5 bases and J gave up 8 bases, with 9 bases separating them. The germline V gene encodes CDR1 KGHDR and CDR2 SFDVKD. CDR3 sequence (DNA): TGTGCCACCAGTGGCGCAGGGGATTCACCCCTCCACTTT. This translates into CATSGAGDSPLHF.

The CDR3 DNA is TGTGCCAGCAGCCTGGTTTCGGGTTACGAGCAGTACTTC. Translated, it gives CASSLVSGYEQYF. The chain employs TRBV28 and TRBJ2-7; D not resolved. This CDR3 spans 13 amino acids. Trimming pared 6 bases from V and 4 bases from J, leaving 13 bases between. Germline-derived CDR1 and CDR2 are MDHEN and SYDVKM.

The chain is built from TRBV2 and TRBJ2-3; D ambiguous. Trimming removed 4 bases at V and 2 bases at J, with 13 bases between. CDR3 size: 15 residues. Germline CDR1 SNHLY, CDR2 FYNNEI. DNA for the CDR3: TGTGCCAGCAGTGGCATCTTACACAACACAGATACGCAGTATTTT. It is translated as CASSGILHNTDTQYF. Full variable domain (outside the CDR3, taken from reference TRBV2 and TRBJ2-3): EPEVTQTPSHQVTQMGQEVILRCVPISNHLYFYWYRQILGQKVEFLVSFYNNEISEKSEIFDDQFSVERPDGSNFTLKIRSTKLEDSAMYFCASSGILHNTDTQYFGPGTRLTVL.

This clone was picked up a small number of times. The chain links TRBV4-1 to TRBJ2-7; 7 nucleotides line up with TRBD1. CDR1 is MGHRA, CDR2 YSYEKL, per germline. V dropped 5 bases and J dropped 4; count of bases not matched to a gene: 8. The CDR3 is 14 amino acids. DNA for the CDR3: TGCGCCAGCAGCGAGATAGGGGGCGGTTACGAGCAGTACTTC. This codes for CASSEIGGGYEQYF.

V and J are TRBV4-1 and TRBJ2-3, with a tentative D call TRBD2 (6 bases). The CDR3 is 15 residues long. V was clipped by 4 bases and J by 2 bases, with 13 bases between them. In germline, CDR1 is MGHRA, CDR2 YSYEKL. The DNA of the CDR3 is TGCGCCAGCAGCCCCACCCGGGGGTTCACAGATACGCAGTATTTT. Protein sequence: CASSPTRGFTDTQYF.

The genes are TRBV5-6 and TRBJ1-6; maybe TRBD1 (5 bases). CDR3 length: 16 residues. Germline values: CDR1 SGHDT, CDR2 YYEEEE. Trimming cost V 0 bases and J 8 bases, with 15 bases left between them. In nucleotides, the CDR3 is TGTGCCAGCAGCTTGGCCGACCGGGACTTCTATTCACCCCTCCACTTT. Residues: CASSLADRDFYSPLHF.

This chain links TRBV4-2 with TRBJ1-4; maybe TRBD1 (6 bases). The CDR3 consists of 16 residues. V was shortened by 0 bases and J by 1 base, with 9 bases between the two germline ends. Germline CDR1 reads LGHNA; CDR2 reads YNFKEQ. CDR3 in DNA: TGTGCCAGCAGCCAAGACCTAGGGGGAACTAATGAAAAACTGTTTTTT. The encoded protein is CASSQDLGGTNEKLFF.

Only one count was recorded for this clone. V is TRBV27 and J is TRBJ2-2; tentative D call: TRBD1 (5 bases). The germline V and J ends were trimmed by 4 bases and 5 bases, with 11 bases remaining between them. Germline-derived CDR1 and CDR2 are MNHEY and SMNVEV (reference sequence). This CDR3 has 14 amino acids. DNA for the CDR3: TGTGCCAGCAGTTCAGGGTTTTGGACCGGGGAGCTGTTTTTT. Translated: CASSSGFWTGELFF.

This chain connects TRBV4-2 to TRBJ1-1; no definite D call. This CDR3 has 11 amino acids. The V gene's germline CDR1 is LGHNA and CDR2 YNFKEQ. The V and J ends lost 5 bases and 7 bases respectively, with 8 bases between them. CDR3 DNA sequence: TGTGCCAGCAGCTCACGGGGTGAAGCTTTCTTT. Amino acids: CASSSRGEAFF.

The chain employs TRBV19 and TRBJ2-5; 10 nucleotides align to TRBD1. V lost 5 bases to trimming and J lost 4 bases; unmatched junction nucleotides: 4. Germline-derived CDR1 and CDR2 are LNHDA and SQIVND (reference sequence). This CDR3 comprises 14 residues. CDR3 protein: CASSDRGLIETQYF. As DNA, the CDR3 is TGTGCCAGTAGTGACAGGGGGCTTATAGAGACCCAGTACTTC.

The chain carries TRBV27 and TRBJ1-1; no clear D gene. Germline V gene data show CDR1 as MNHEY and CDR2 as SMNVEV (reference sequence). V lost 1 base, J lost 3 bases, and 6 bases lay in between. The CDR3 runs 13 residues. This CDR3 is CASSLLVDTEAFF. The CDR3 bases are TGTGCCAGCAGTTTATTGGTAGACACTGAAGCTTTCTTT.

V gene TRBV5-4 combines with J gene TRBJ1-2; D might be TRBD1 (6 bases). The ends were cut back, 0 bases at V and 6 bases at J, with 30 bases in the middle. The CDR3 consists of 20 residues. Germline lookup yields CDR1 SGHNT and CDR2 YYREEE (reference sequence). As DNA, the CDR3 is TGTGCCAGCAGCTTGGGCGGGGCGGGGGCGCGTGGGTCGGGTCCCGATGGCTACACCTTC. Translation: CASSLGGAGARGSGPDGYTF.

The CDR3 is CASSPAGEETQYF. In nucleotides, the CDR3 is TGTGCCAGCTCACCTGCGGGGGAAGAGACCCAGTACTTC. This chain joins TRBV18 and TRBJ2-5, with 7 bases lining up with TRBD2. CDR1 and CDR2 (germline): KGHSH, LQKENI. Trimming cost V 3 bases and J 3 bases; bases outside gene matches: 1. This CDR3 is built from 13 residues. Filled out from reference TRBV18 and TRBJ2-5, the complete variable domain reads NAGVMQNPRHLVRRRGQEARLRCSPMKGHSHVYWYRQLPEEGLKFMVYLQKENIIDESGMPKERFSAEFPKEGPSILRIQQVVRGDSAAYFCASSPAGEETQYFGPGTRLLVL.

The V call is TRBV6-6, the J call TRBJ1-2; tentatively, D is TRBD1 (5 bases). The V gene lost 6 bases and the J gene lost 4 bases, with 15 bases spanning the gap. This CDR3 is 14 amino acids long. The germline V gene encodes CDR1 MNHNY and CDR2 SVGAGI (reference sequence). The CDR3 sequence is CASRGGSSAYGYTF. As DNA, the CDR3 is TGTGCCAGCAGGGGGGGGAGTTCGGCCTATGGCTACACCTTC.

The rearrangement uses TRBV12-3 or TRBV12-4 and TRBJ1-1, with D possibly TRBD1 on 5 matching bases. CDR3 size: 13 residues. The V gene lost 6 bases and the J gene lost 6 bases, with 14 bases spanning the gap. CDR3 in amino acids: CASRFAGGAEAFF. In nucleotides, the CDR3 is TGTGCCAGCAGATTCGCGGGAGGGGCTGAAGCTTTCTTT.

This rearrangement joins TRBV4-1 to TRBJ1-6, with a possible D match to TRBD1 (5 bases). CDR1 MGHRA and CDR2 YSYEKL come from the germline V gene. This CDR3 has 20 residues. V gave up 7 bases and J gave up 0 bases, with 25 bases separating them. DNA of the CDR3: TGCGCCAGCAACTTAGGGGTAGCCGGTGCTGAGAGCTCCTATAATTCACCCCTCCACTTT. Amino acids: CASNLGVAGAESSYNSPLHF.

The chain joins TRBV7-2 to TRBJ1-2; 7 positions match TRBD1. The trim removed 5 bases at V and 1 base at J, leaving 7 bases unmatched. This CDR3 spans 15 amino acids. Germline CDR1 reads SGHTA; CDR2 reads FQGNSA. The CDR3, as DNA: TGTGCCAGCAGCCCCCGGGACAGCGGTAACTATGGCTACACCTTC. Translation gives CASSPRDSGNYGYTF.

The V call is TRBV10-3, the J call TRBJ2-1; D may be TRBD1 (6 bases). Per germline, CDR1 ENHRY and CDR2 SYGVKD. The CDR3 is 17 residues long. The V end was cut by 2 bases, the J end by 0 bases, with 14 bases between. CDR3 nucleotide sequence: TGTGCCATCAGTGAGCCGGGACACCCTAGCTCCTACAATGAGCAGTTCTTC. Its translation is CAISEPGHPSSYNEQFF.